The rows below give T cell receptor beta chains drawn from one sample of a study of technical replicates of blood from several donors. TCRdb keeps only in-frame clones here, not all; method: immunoSEQ multiplex PCR. The sample has about 82,000 clones, 96% seen once. Sequencing was carried out using T cells isolated from PBMCs. These receptors originate from a human donor in good health. The CDR3 runs from the conserved cysteine through the conserved F or W. A D gene is named only where the DNA matches it firmly. A row's size may be missing; if present it is once, few, many or a size class.

d_call clone_size j_call v_call cdr3_nt cdr3_aa
NA NA TRBJ1-5 TRBV6-1 TGTGCCAGCAGGGAGTACAACAATCAGCCCCAGCATTTT CASREYNNQPQHF
TRBD1 once TRBJ2-2 TRBV6-4 TGTGCCAGCAGGACAGGGGTCTCCGGGGAGCTGTTTTTT CASRTGVSGELFF
TRBD2 NA TRBJ2-7 TRBV27 TGTGCCAGCAGTTTATCGTCTAGCGGGAGGCCCGAGCAGTACTTC CASSLSSSGRPEQYF
NA NA TRBJ2-1 TRBV4-1 TGCGCCAGCAGCCAAAGGAGGGGCTCCTACAATGAGCAGTTCTTC CASSQRRGSYNEQFF
NA NA TRBJ2-7 TRBV5-6 TGTGCCAGCAGCTTGTTAGTGAGCTCCTACGAGCAGTACTTC CASSLLVSSYEQYF
NA NA TRBJ2-3 TRBV15 TGTGCCACCAGCCGGGTATGGGGCACAGATACGCAGTATTTT CATSRVWGTDTQYF
NA NA TRBJ2-1 TRBV9 TGTGCCAGCAGCGAAGGAGGGGAGCAGTTCTTC CASSEGGEQFF
NA NA TRBJ1-5 TRBV7-2 TGTGCCAGCAGCCGCAGACCCGGGAGCAGCAATCAGCCCCAGCATTTT CASSRRPGSSNQPQHF
NA NA TRBJ1-4 TRBV7-9 TGTGCCAGCACTCGAGGGAATGAAAAACTGTTTTTT CASTRGNEKLFF
TRBD1 NA TRBJ1-1 TRBV28 TGTGCCAGCAGTTCATTCCAGGGGGAGGCTGAAGCTTTCTTT CASSSFQGEAEAFF
NA once TRBJ1-3 TRBV21-1 TGTGCCAGCAGCAAAGCGCGGCGGACAGGGTGGGTCTCTGGAAACACCATATATTTT CASSKARRTGWVSGNTIYF
NA once TRBJ1-6 TRBV6-6 TGTGCCAGCAGCGACCTAGGCGGCTTAGCGTCACCCCTCCACTTT CASSDLGGLASPLHF
NA NA TRBJ1-2 TRBV15 TGTGCCACCCCAGGGACATTGGGATATGGCTACACCTTC CATPGTLGYGYTF
NA once TRBJ1-5 TRBV28 TGTGCCAGCAGTTTTGCGGGGGTCCAGCCCCAGCATTTT CASSFAGVQPQHF
NA NA TRBJ2-7 TRBV7-6 TGTGCCAGCAGCTCCCGCTACGAGCAGTACTTC CASSSRYEQYF
TRBD2 NA TRBJ2-7 TRBV28 TGTGCCGCCCGAGCGGGAGGTTCCTACGAGCAGTACTTC CAARAGGSYEQYF
TRBD1 NA TRBJ2-7 TRBV30 TGTGGGACAGGGGGGGACAGGAGCGAGCAGTACTTC CGTGGDRSEQYF
NA NA TRBJ2-7 TRBV4-2 TGTGCCAGCAGCCCCCGGGGAGGACGTCAGTCCTACGAGCAGTACTTC CASSPRGGRQSYEQYF
TRBD2 NA TRBJ2-1 TRBV5-1 TGCGCCAGCAGCTTGTATCTAGCGGATAGCTCCTACAATGAGCAGTTCTTC CASSLYLADSSYNEQFF
NA NA TRBJ1-2 TRBV12-1 TGTGCCAGCATCCTTTTAGGCCCCAGGGGGCGGTATGGCTACACCTTC CASILLGPRGRYGYTF
TRBD1 NA TRBJ2-2 TRBV5-4 TGTGCCAGCAGCTTGGGTGGAGAAGGGGGCGCAACCGGGGAGCTGTTTTTT CASSLGGEGGATGELFF
TRBD1 NA TRBJ1-2 TRBV6-5 TGTGCCAGCAGTTACTCTGGGACAGGGAACTATGGCTACACCTTC CASSYSGTGNYGYTF
TRBD2 NA TRBJ2-7 TRBV10-1 TGCGCCAGTAACCGGACTAGCGGCTACGAGCAGTACTTC CASNRTSGYEQYF
NA NA TRBJ1-1 TRBV6-5 TGTGCCAGCCTAGGGGCGAATCTTCCTGAAGCTTTCTTT CASLGANLPEAFF
NA NA TRBJ1-2 TRBV18 TGTGCCAGCTCACCACCGGCCAGTTCTAACTATGGCTACACCTTC CASSPPASSNYGYTF
NA NA TRBJ2-1 TRBV29-1 TGCAGCGTTGAAAATAGCGGCAGCTCCTACAATGAGCAGTTCTTC CSVENSGSSYNEQFF
NA NA TRBJ2-7 TRBV18 TGTGCCAGCTCATCTTTTGGACAGTTTTACGAGCAGTACTTC CASSSFGQFYEQYF
NA NA TRBJ2-7 TRBV9 TGTGCCAGCAGCGGGAGAGACAGCAGCTACGAGCAGTACTTC CASSGRDSSYEQYF